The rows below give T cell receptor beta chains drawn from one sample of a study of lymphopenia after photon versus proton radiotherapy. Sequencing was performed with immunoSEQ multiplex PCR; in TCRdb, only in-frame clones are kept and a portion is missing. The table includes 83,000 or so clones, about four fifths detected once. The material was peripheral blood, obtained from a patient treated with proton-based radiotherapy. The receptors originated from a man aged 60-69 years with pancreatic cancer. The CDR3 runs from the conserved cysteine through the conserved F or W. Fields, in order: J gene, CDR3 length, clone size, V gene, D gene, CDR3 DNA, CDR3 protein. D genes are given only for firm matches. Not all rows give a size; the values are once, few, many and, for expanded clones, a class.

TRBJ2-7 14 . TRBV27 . TGTGCCAGCAGCCCTTCGGTGGGCCCCTACGAGCAGTACTTC CASSPSVGPYEQYF
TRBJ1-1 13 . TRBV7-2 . TGTGCCAGCAGCTTCGGGGGCATCACTGAAGCTTTCTTT CASSFGGITEAFF
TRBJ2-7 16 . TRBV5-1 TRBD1 TGCGCCAGCAGCTTGCCCTCGGACAGGGGGCTTAACGAGCAGTACTTC CASSLPSDRGLNEQYF
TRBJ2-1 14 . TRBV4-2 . TGTGCCAGCAGCCAACTGAGCGGGTTAAATGAGCAGTTCTTC CASSQLSGLNEQFF
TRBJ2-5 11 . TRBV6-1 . TGTGCCAGCAGGGAGGGAGAGACCCAGTACTTC CASREGETQYF
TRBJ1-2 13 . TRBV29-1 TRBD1 TGCAGCGTCTGGACAGGGTTGGGGTATGGCTACACCTTC CSVWTGLGYGYTF
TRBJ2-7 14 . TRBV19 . TGTGCCAGTAGTTCCGGACCGCAAGCCTACGAGCAGTACTTC CASSSGPQAYEQYF
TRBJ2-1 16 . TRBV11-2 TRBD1 TGTGCCAGCAGCTTAGGACATAGGGGGCCTATCAATGAGCAGTTCTTC CASSLGHRGPINEQFF
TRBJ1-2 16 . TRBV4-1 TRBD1 TGCGCCAGCAGCCTCACCGGGACAGCTATGTACGATGGCTACACCTTC CASSLTGTAMYDGYTF
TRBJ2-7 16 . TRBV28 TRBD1 TGTGCCAGCAGTACCCCCCGACAGGGGAGAACCTACGAGCAGTACTTC CASSTPRQGRTYEQYF
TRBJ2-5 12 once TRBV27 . TGTGCCACCCGGACCCTTGGAGAGACCCAGTACTTC CATRTLGETQYF
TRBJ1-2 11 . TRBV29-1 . TGCAGCGTTGAAGCTAACTATGGCTACACCTTC CSVEANYGYTF
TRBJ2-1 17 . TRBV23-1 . TGCGCCAGCAGTCATGGGGTGGGGCGCCTCTCGGACAATGAGCAGTTCTTC CASSHGVGRLSDNEQFF
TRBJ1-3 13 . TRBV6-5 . TGTGCCAGCAGACAGGGCCTGGGAAACACCATATATTTT CASRQGLGNTIYF
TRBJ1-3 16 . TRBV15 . TGTGCCACCAGCAGAGATATCGGATTCTCTGGAAACACCATATATTTT CATSRDIGFSGNTIYF
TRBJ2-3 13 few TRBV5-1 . TGCGCCAGCAGCTTGGCAGCCAAAGATACGCAGTATTTT CASSLAAKDTQYF
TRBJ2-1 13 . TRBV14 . TGTGCCAGCAGCCAAGATCTGGAGCATGAGCAGTTCTTC CASSQDLEHEQFF
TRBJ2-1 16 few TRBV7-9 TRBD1 TGTGCCAGCAGCCCGCCCTTGGGACAGGGGGTAAATGAGCAGTTCTTC CASSPPLGQGVNEQFF
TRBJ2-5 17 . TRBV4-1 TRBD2 TGCGCCAGCAGCCAAGATTTGGTAGCGGGCCACCAAGAGACCCAGTACTTC CASSQDLVAGHQETQYF
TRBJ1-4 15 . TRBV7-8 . TGTGCCAGCAGCGCGGAACTCAGAAGGGATGAAAAACTGTTTTTT CASSAELRRDEKLFF
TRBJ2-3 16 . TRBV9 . TGTGCCAGCAGCGTAGGTGGGAGCCAGGAAACAGATACGCAGTATTTT CASSVGGSQETDTQYF
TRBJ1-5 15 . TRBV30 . TGTGCCTGGAGTGTACAGAGACAAGGTAATCAGCCCCAGCATTTT CAWSVQRQGNQPQHF
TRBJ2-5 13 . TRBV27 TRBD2 TGTGCCAGCAGTTTGGCGGGAGGGGAGACCCAGTACTTC CASSLAGGETQYF
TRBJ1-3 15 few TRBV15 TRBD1 TGTGCCACCAGCAGACAAAGGACAGGAGGAAACACCATATATTTT CATSRQRTGGNTIYF
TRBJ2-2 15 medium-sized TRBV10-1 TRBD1 TGCGCCAACCAAGGACAGGGAATAAACACCGGGGAGCTGTTTTTT CANQGQGINTGELFF
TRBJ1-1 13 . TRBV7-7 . TGTGCTAGCAGCTTAAACCAGAACACTGAAGCTTTCTTT CASSLNQNTEAFF
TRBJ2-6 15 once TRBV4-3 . TGCGCCAGCAGCCAACATTACCCTGGGGCCAACGTCCTGACTTTC CASSQHYPGANVLTF
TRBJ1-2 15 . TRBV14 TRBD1 TGTGCCAGCAGCCAAGAGGGACAGGGGGACTATGGCTACACCTTC CASSQEGQGDYGYTF
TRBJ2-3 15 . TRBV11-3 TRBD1 TGTGCCAGCAGTCCTACGACAGGGTTCACAGATACGCAGTATTTT CASSPTTGFTDTQYF
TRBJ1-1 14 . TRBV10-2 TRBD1 TGCGCCAGCATTAAATCGCGACAGGGTGGTGAAGCTTTCTTT CASIKSRQGGEAFF
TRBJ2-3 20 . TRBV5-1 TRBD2 TGCGCCAGCAGCTTTTCCGCCGGACTAGCGGTATCCTCTAGCACAGATACGCAGTATTTT CASSFSAGLAVSSSTDTQYF
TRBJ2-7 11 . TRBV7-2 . TGTGCCAGCAGCTTAGCAGGCGAGCAGTACTTC CASSLAGEQYF
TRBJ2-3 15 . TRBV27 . TGTGCCAGCAGTTTATTGGGCGAGATCACAGATACGCAGTATTTT CASSLLGEITDTQYF
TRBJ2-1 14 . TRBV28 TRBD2 TGTGCCAGCAGTTTCTCTAGCGGGAGGGACGAGCAGTTCTTC CASSFSSGRDEQFF
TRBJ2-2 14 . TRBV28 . TGTGCCAGCAGTGAGGGCCCGAACACCGGGGAGCTGTTTTTT CASSEGPNTGELFF
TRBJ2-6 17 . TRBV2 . TGTGCCAGCAGTACCGGGACGCTGAGCTCTGGGGCCAACGTCCTGACTTTC CASSTGTLSSGANVLTF
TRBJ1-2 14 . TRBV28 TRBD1 TGTGCCAGCAGTTTGGACAGGGTGCGGGATGGCTACACCTTC CASSLDRVRDGYTF
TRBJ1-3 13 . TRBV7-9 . TGTGCCAGCAGCCCTAGTTATGGAAACACCATATATTTT CASSPSYGNTIYF
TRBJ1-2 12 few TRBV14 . TGTGCCAGCAGCCAAGATTGGGGTGGCTACACCTTC CASSQDWGGYTF
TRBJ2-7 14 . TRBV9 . TGTGCCAGCAGCGCTTTAGGTGGGTTTTACGAGCAGTACTTC CASSALGGFYEQYF